This T cell receptor (beta chain) came from a study of blood T cell repertoires in COVID-19. Study overall: Some COVID-19 samples were acute and others convalescent; all came from the United States, Italy and Spain. From T cells, B-cell-depleted T cells, or PBMCs came the material, which was cDNA or gDNA.

Study processing details: Amplified reference gene primers provided the basis for estimating nucleated cell counts. Clones were sequenced by immunoSEQ multiplex PCR, and TCRdb holds only the in-frame ones, with some missing. V and J calls plus clone size are reproduced from that table; the DNA served to infer D and trimming. This sample has approximately 52,000 clones, with about nine tenths found just once. J was trimmed by 5 bases and V by 6 bases; bases with no gene match: 5. This CDR3 contains 14 residues. Germline CDR1 and CDR2: MDHEN and SYDVKM. The source of this sequence is a man in his forties or fifties with active COVID-19. The V gene is TRBV28, the J gene TRBJ2-7, with 12 positions matching TRBD1. Sequenced sample: peripheral blood. CDR3 DNA sequence: TGTGCCAGCAGCCAGGGACAGGGGGCTAACGAGCAGTACTTC. As protein: CASSQGQGANEQYF. Full variable domain (outside the CDR3, taken from reference TRBV28 and TRBJ2-7): DVKVTQSSRYLVKRTGEKVFLECVQDMDHENMFWYRQDPGLGLRLIYFSYDVKMKEKGDIPEGYSVSREKKERFSLILESASTNQTSMYLCASSQGQGANEQYFGPGTRLTVT.